This T cell receptor beta chain came from a study of blood T cell repertoires in COVID-19 (TCRdb year 2020). With respect to the entire study: Samples from collaborators originated in the United States, Italy and Spain and spanned both the acute and convalescent phases of COVID-19. The material from the prospective study consisted of cDNA or gDNA derived from T cells, B-cell-depleted T cells, or PBMCs. The dataset comprised deeply sampled blood TCRbeta repertoires from subjects exposed to, actively infected with, or recovered from COVID-19. The repertoires were made available in a free public database intended to serve as a resource for research on the immune response to SARS-CoV-2. The samples were drawn from two sources: the first 160 participants of the ongoing ImmuneRACE study, and about 1,300 subjects contributed by 6 global collaborators. The sample metadata nearly always contained a de-identified subject ID, COVID-19 status, age in years and sex. Where HLA class I and class II types were available, the types were taken from metadata supplied by the sample provider, not from assay-based typing. Broad study findings and their caveats: How much clinical and demographic metadata was included differed by source and by participant, and the metadata was provided uncurated.

TCRbeta CDR3 regions were amplified from genomic DNA by means of the immunoSEQ Assay, a bias-controlled multiplex PCR. In the original analysis: Nucleated cell counts per sample were estimated from amplification of reference gene primers within the assay. To quantify the absolute abundance of each unique TCRbeta CDR3 rearrangement, sequence reads were collapsed and filtered. For each sample, productive Simpson clonality was calculated by taking the square root of Simpson's diversity index across productive rearrangements. The table comes from immuneACCESS by way of TCRdb, which keeps in-frame sequences with V and J called. Part of the clones is missing from these tables; in studies checked, under half for an unresolved V gene and the rest for unknown reasons. V and J calls and clone size follow that table, whereas D and trimming were derived from the DNA. The sample table contains over 200,000 clones; only one count was recorded for about four fifths of them. Of the sample, 1.5% to 2% is held by the ten largest clones.

Enrolling through a virtual design, the prospective study's participants ranged in age from roughly 18 to 89 years and lived across 24 United States geographic areas. To assign participants to cohorts, the prospective study relied on clinical history that participants themselves reported in a screening survey and a study questionnaire. Recovered participants in ImmuneRACE Cohort 3 were defined by two consecutive negative NP/OP PCR tests, clearance by a healthcare professional, or resolution of symptoms. Mobile phlebotomists in the prospective study collected whole blood, serum and a nasopharyngeal or oropharyngeal swab from every participant. Over a 2-month period, participants in the prospective study had the option of providing additional blood draws and questionnaires. Prospective study blood samples were shipped either frozen or at room temperature before DNA extraction. Regarding this clone: Its antigen has not been determined. No clone much larger than this one lies a single base away; base qualities are absent.

For CDR1 and CDR2, the germline V gene (reference sequence) lists LNHDA and SQIVND. The CDR3 numbers 17 residues from cysteine through phenylalanine. The only DNA kept is the CDR3, 51 bases in frame from the first base. The V end gives up 9 bases and the J end 3 bases, leaving 17 bases in the junction not matched to a gene. In this chain, TRBV19 is recombined with TRBJ1-5, and 7 bases in between align with TRBD1. The source material was PBMCs or T cells enriched from blood (not recorded which). This clonotype originated in a man between 60 and 75 years old who had recovered from COVID-19. In nucleotides, the sequence is TGTGCCAGCACCCAAGGGTACAGGGGCTACGACAATCAGCCCCAGCATTTT. This codes for CASTQGYRGYDNQPQHF.